This is a list of T cell receptor beta chains from one sample in a study of blood T cell repertoires in COVID-19. This table comes from immunoSEQ multiplex PCR, and its TCRdb copy is limited to in-frame clones, with some not included. The sample holds fewer than 55,000 clones, around nine tenths seen once. The sample taken for sequencing was peripheral blood. The source of these receptors is a man older than 75 with active or convalescent COVID-19. Each CDR3 is given with its conserved first and last residue. A D gene is named only where the DNA matches it firmly.

>TRBV20-1|TRBJ2-4|.
CSASLASVDIQYF
>TRBV10-1|TRBJ2-7|.
CASSESRDYEQYF
>TRBV19|TRBJ2-1|.
CASSSSGYYEQFF
>TRBV10-3|TRBJ2-2|TRBD1
CAIKTGTGGSGELFF
>TRBV4-1|TRBJ2-2|TRBD1
CASSRGQGRTGELFF
>TRBV5-8|TRBJ1-6|.
CASSFLGSPLHF
>TRBV28|TRBJ1-1|.
CASINRGARLWDEAFF
>TRBV4-1|TRBJ1-1|.
CASSLRDTEAFF
>TRBV28|TRBJ2-3|.
CASSSQADTQYF
>TRBV24-1|TRBJ2-2|.
CATGGQGGTGELFF
>TRBV6-5|TRBJ1-4|TRBD1
CASSLTGVNEKLFF
>TRBV4-2|TRBJ1-1|TRBD1
CASSQDDRAGREAFF
>TRBV5-1|TRBJ2-7|.
CASSLTGSNSYEQYF
>TRBV24-1|TRBJ2-6|TRBD1
CATSDPGTGGGGANVLTF
>TRBV5-1|TRBJ2-1|.
CASSLGGARTYNEQFF
>TRBV5-4|TRBJ2-1|TRBD2
CASSLSPAGDPLGNEQFF
>TRBV24-1|TRBJ1-1|.
CATSTGYSNTEAFF
>TRBV5-4|TRBJ2-2|.
CASSLEVAAGELFF
>TRBV30|TRBJ1-2|TRBD1
CAWSVRRTGSRVYTF
>TRBV6-2/TRBV6-3|TRBJ1-1|.
CASSYGQNTEAFF
>TRBV13|TRBJ2-7|.
CASSLNGRYEQYF
>TRBV5-1|TRBJ2-1|TRBD2
CASSLASGGGFYNEQFF
>TRBV7-8|TRBJ2-7|TRBD1
CASTSDRGRGEQYF
>TRBV19|TRBJ1-6|TRBD1
CASSPDRGSPLHF
>TRBV19|TRBJ1-2|.
CASSIGGAVGYGYTF
>TRBV6-6|TRBJ2-7|TRBD2
CASSSPERGSNYEQYF
>TRBV5-1|TRBJ1-1|.
CASSNEQVGTEAFF
>TRBV6-5|TRBJ2-7|TRBD2
CASRISGTMNYEQYF
>TRBV9|TRBJ1-3|.
CASSPRGYSGNTIYF
>TRBV7-2|TRBJ1-5|.
CASSLGQDQPQHF
>TRBV7-3|TRBJ1-2|TRBD1
CASSLTGQGLNYGYTF
>TRBV6-5|TRBJ1-2|TRBD1
CASSYLQGAPYGYTF
>TRBV6-2/TRBV6-3|TRBJ2-5|TRBD2
CASSSGLAALLYQETQYF
>TRBV29-1|TRBJ2-3|.
CSVGPGSTSTDTQYF
>TRBV5-1|TRBJ2-7|.
CASSLRPSGHYYEQYF
>TRBV5-1|TRBJ2-5|.
CASSLGSGETQYF
>TRBV6-4|TRBJ1-3|.
CASSDISRDENTIYF
>TRBV6-6|TRBJ1-4|.
CASKMTATNEKLFF
>TRBV30|TRBJ1-2|TRBD1
CAWSHNRGPRGYTF
>TRBV5-1|TRBJ1-2|.
CASSLGSTTNYGYTF
>TRBV7-2|TRBJ2-7|TRBD2
CASSLGVAGGYEQYF
>TRBV18|TRBJ2-1|TRBD1
CASSRTGGMSNEQFF
>TRBV7-2|TRBJ2-3|TRBD1
CASSLTGEIADTQYF
>TRBV27|TRBJ1-5|.
CASAPGIGNQPQHF
>TRBV9|TRBJ1-5|TRBD1
CASEPGQGNQPQHF
>TRBV2|TRBJ2-1|TRBD2
CASSGRGLSGSSKFF